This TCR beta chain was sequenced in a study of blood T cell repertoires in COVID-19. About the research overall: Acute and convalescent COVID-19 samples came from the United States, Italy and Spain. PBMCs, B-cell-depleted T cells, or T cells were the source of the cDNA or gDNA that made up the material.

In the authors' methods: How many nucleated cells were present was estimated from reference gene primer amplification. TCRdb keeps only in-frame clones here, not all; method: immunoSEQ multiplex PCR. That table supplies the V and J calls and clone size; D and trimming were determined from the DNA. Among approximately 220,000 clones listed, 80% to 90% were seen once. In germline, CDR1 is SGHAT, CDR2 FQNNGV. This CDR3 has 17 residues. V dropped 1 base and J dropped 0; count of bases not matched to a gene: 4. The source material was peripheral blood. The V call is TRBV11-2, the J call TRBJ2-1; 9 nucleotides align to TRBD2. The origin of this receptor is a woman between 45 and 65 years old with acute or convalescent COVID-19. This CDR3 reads CASSLVASGISYNEQFF. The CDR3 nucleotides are TGTGCCAGCAGCTTAGTTGCTAGCGGGATCTCCTACAATGAGCAGTTCTTC.